This TCR beta chain comes out of a study of early stage breast cancer tumors. Assay used: immunoSEQ multiplex PCR; TCRdb lists only in-frame clones, some missing. Found here are some 11,000 clones, about 78% of them singletons; the top ten hold around 21%. This CDR3 spans 14 amino acids. Germline CDR1 reads MNHNY; CDR2 reads SVGAGI (reference sequence). Trimming left V 6 bases short and J 10 bases short, with 21 bases between. The receptor comes from a person in their 40s with breast cancer. The sequencing sample was made of breast tumor tissue. V and J are TRBV6-6 and TRBJ2-5; D tentatively reads TRBD1 or TRBD2 (6 bases each). The CDR3 reads CASSRGAAEGDQYF. DNA of the CDR3: TGTGCCAGCAGCCGCGGGGCAGCGGAGGGGGACCAGTACTTC.